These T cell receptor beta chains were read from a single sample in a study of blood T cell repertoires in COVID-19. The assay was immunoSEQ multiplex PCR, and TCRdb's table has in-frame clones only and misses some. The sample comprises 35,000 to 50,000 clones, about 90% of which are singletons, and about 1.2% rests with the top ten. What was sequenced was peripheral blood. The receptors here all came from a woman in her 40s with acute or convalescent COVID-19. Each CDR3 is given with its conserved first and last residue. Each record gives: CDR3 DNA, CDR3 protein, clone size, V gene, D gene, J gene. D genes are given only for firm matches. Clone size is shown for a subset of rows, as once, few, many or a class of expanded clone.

CDR3 DNA: TGTGCCACCAGTGATGGGACAGGGGGCCCGAGCACAGATACGCAGTATTTT
CDR3 protein: CATSDGTGGPSTDTQYF
clone size: NA
V gene: TRBV24-1
D gene: TRBD1
J gene: TRBJ2-3

CDR3 DNA: TGTGCCAGCAGCCCCAGGTGGGGGCCGACCGATAATTCACCCCTCCACTTT
CDR3 protein: CASSPRWGPTDNSPLHF
clone size: NA
V gene: TRBV7-2
D gene: NA
J gene: TRBJ1-6

CDR3 DNA: TGTGCCAGCAGGGCAGGGGGACCGAACACTGAAGCTTTCTTT
CDR3 protein: CASRAGGPNTEAFF
clone size: NA
V gene: TRBV6-5
D gene: TRBD1
J gene: TRBJ1-1

CDR3 DNA: TGCGCCAGCAGCATCGTCCAGGGCAAAGTCCACGAGCAGTACTTC
CDR3 protein: CASSIVQGKVHEQYF
clone size: NA
V gene: TRBV5-1
D gene: NA
J gene: TRBJ2-7

CDR3 DNA: TGCGCCAGCAGTCCGGGACAGGTCTATGGCTACACCTTC
CDR3 protein: CASSPGQVYGYTF
clone size: NA
V gene: TRBV10-1
D gene: TRBD1
J gene: TRBJ1-2

CDR3 DNA: TGTGCCAGTAGCTTTCCGGGACAGGCTACCTACGAGCAGTACTTC
CDR3 protein: CASSFPGQATYEQYF
clone size: NA
V gene: TRBV19
D gene: TRBD1
J gene: TRBJ2-7

CDR3 DNA: TGTGCCAGCAGCTTAAGCCCTAGCGGACCGAAGCAGTTCTTC
CDR3 protein: CASSLSPSGPKQFF
clone size: NA
V gene: TRBV11-3
D gene: TRBD2
J gene: TRBJ2-1

CDR3 DNA: TGTGCCAGCAGCCAGGGGGGGACCGGCTACACCTTC
CDR3 protein: CASSQGGTGYTF
clone size: NA
V gene: TRBV3-1/TRBV3-2
D gene: NA
J gene: TRBJ1-2

CDR3 DNA: TGTGCCATCAGTGAGCGCCGGGACAGGGGCTATGGCTACACCTTC
CDR3 protein: CAISERRDRGYGYTF
clone size: NA
V gene: TRBV10-3
D gene: TRBD1
J gene: TRBJ1-2

CDR3 DNA: TGCAGCGTTGGCGGGACAGGGGCTTCGGCTGAGCAGTTCTTC
CDR3 protein: CSVGGTGASAEQFF
clone size: NA
V gene: TRBV29-1
D gene: TRBD1
J gene: TRBJ2-1

CDR3 DNA: TGTGCCAGCAGCCCGCGTGACAGGGGGGGAGGCAATGAGCAGTTCTTC
CDR3 protein: CASSPRDRGGGNEQFF
clone size: once
V gene: TRBV3-1/TRBV3-2
D gene: TRBD1
J gene: TRBJ2-1

CDR3 DNA: TGTGCCAGTAGTATCCAGGATCCCCAAAATTCACCCCTCCACTTT
CDR3 protein: CASSIQDPQNSPLHF
clone size: NA
V gene: TRBV19
D gene: NA
J gene: TRBJ1-6

CDR3 DNA: TGTGCCAGCAGCCGAGACTTTAGCGGGGGGGCCGGCTATGAGCAGTTCTTC
CDR3 protein: CASSRDFSGGAGYEQFF
clone size: NA
V gene: TRBV4-2
D gene: TRBD2
J gene: TRBJ2-1

CDR3 DNA: TGTGCCATCAGCCGGACTAGCGGGGGGTCGACACACACCGGGGAGCTGTTTTTT
CDR3 protein: CAISRTSGGSTHTGELFF
clone size: NA
V gene: TRBV10-3
D gene: TRBD2
J gene: TRBJ2-2

CDR3 DNA: TGCGCCAGCAGCCGTGACAGGGGGCAGAGGAACACTGAAGCTTTCTTT
CDR3 protein: CASSRDRGQRNTEAFF
clone size: NA
V gene: TRBV23-1
D gene: TRBD1
J gene: TRBJ1-1

CDR3 DNA: TGTGCCAGCAGACCGGAAGCGAAGGGCTACACCTTC
CDR3 protein: CASRPEAKGYTF
clone size: once
V gene: TRBV28
D gene: NA
J gene: TRBJ1-2

CDR3 DNA: TGTGCCTGGGCCCATACATCCAACACTGAAGCTTTCTTT
CDR3 protein: CAWAHTSNTEAFF
clone size: NA
V gene: TRBV30
D gene: NA
J gene: TRBJ1-1

CDR3 DNA: TGTGCCAGCAGCTTATCTAGGCACGGGGAGCTGTTTTTT
CDR3 protein: CASSLSRHGELFF
clone size: NA
V gene: TRBV11-2
D gene: NA
J gene: TRBJ2-2

CDR3 DNA: TGTGCCAGCAGTCCCGTGGGGGGAATCCAAAACATTCAGTACTTC
CDR3 protein: CASSPVGGIQNIQYF
clone size: once
V gene: TRBV2
D gene: NA
J gene: TRBJ2-4

CDR3 DNA: TGCGCCAGCAGTCGCGGGAGTGGGCCAGATACGCAGTATTTT
CDR3 protein: CASSRGSGPDTQYF
clone size: NA
V gene: TRBV5-1
D gene: TRBD2
J gene: TRBJ2-3

CDR3 DNA: TGTGCCAGCAGTCTGGCGGGAGGAGGGGAGCAGTACTTC
CDR3 protein: CASSLAGGGEQYF
clone size: NA
V gene: TRBV12-3/TRBV12-4
D gene: TRBD2
J gene: TRBJ2-7

CDR3 DNA: TGTGCCAGCAGTTCGTTAACAGGGGGCGCATTTTCTGGCTACACCTTC
CDR3 protein: CASSSLTGGAFSGYTF
clone size: few
V gene: TRBV27
D gene: TRBD1
J gene: TRBJ1-2

CDR3 DNA: TGTGCCAGCAGCTTGGCAGGACAAGCCTACAATGAGCAGTTCTTC
CDR3 protein: CASSLAGQAYNEQFF
clone size: few
V gene: TRBV11-2
D gene: NA
J gene: TRBJ2-1

CDR3 DNA: TGTGCCAGCAGTCCCCCCCCCAGGGTACGGAGCAATCAGCCCCAGCATTTT
CDR3 protein: CASSPPPRVRSNQPQHF
clone size: NA
V gene: TRBV28
D gene: NA
J gene: TRBJ1-5

CDR3 DNA: TGTGCCAGCAACACAGGGGGAAGCTCCTACGAGCAGTACTTC
CDR3 protein: CASNTGGSSYEQYF
clone size: few
V gene: TRBV27
D gene: TRBD1
J gene: TRBJ2-7

CDR3 DNA: TGTGCCAGTACCCCTAGGACAGGGGGCACTGAAGCTTTCTTT
CDR3 protein: CASTPRTGGTEAFF
clone size: NA
V gene: TRBV19
D gene: TRBD1
J gene: TRBJ1-1

CDR3 DNA: TGTGCCAGCAGCGTAGGGGGACCGGGACAGGGCTATGGCTACACCTTC
CDR3 protein: CASSVGGPGQGYGYTF
clone size: once
V gene: TRBV9
D gene: TRBD1
J gene: TRBJ1-2

CDR3 DNA: TGTGCCAGCAGCCCCGGGAGCCACAATGAGCAGTTCTTC
CDR3 protein: CASSPGSHNEQFF
clone size: few
V gene: TRBV14
D gene: NA
J gene: TRBJ2-1

CDR3 DNA: TGTGCCAGCAGCTTGCCCCTAGCGGGGGGCGGCGAGCAGTACTTC
CDR3 protein: CASSLPLAGGGEQYF
clone size: NA
V gene: TRBV5-6
D gene: TRBD2
J gene: TRBJ2-7

CDR3 DNA: TGTGCCAGCAGCCCAAAGTGGGGACAGGGGTCCCCAGTCGGGGAAAAACTGTTTTTT
CDR3 protein: CASSPKWGQGSPVGEKLFF
clone size: NA
V gene: TRBV7-6
D gene: TRBD1
J gene: TRBJ1-4

CDR3 DNA: TGCGCCAGCAGCCGCGACATCCCGGCAACTAATGAAAAACTGTTTTTT
CDR3 protein: CASSRDIPATNEKLFF
clone size: NA
V gene: TRBV5-1
D gene: NA
J gene: TRBJ1-4

CDR3 DNA: TGCAGCGTTGTCGGCGGTGAAGAGACCCAGTACTTC
CDR3 protein: CSVVGGEETQYF
clone size: NA
V gene: TRBV29-1
D gene: NA
J gene: TRBJ2-5

CDR3 DNA: TGTGCCAGCAGCCCAGGGGAGGGCGAGGTCAATGAGCAGTTCTTC
CDR3 protein: CASSPGEGEVNEQFF
clone size: NA
V gene: TRBV11-3
D gene: NA
J gene: TRBJ2-1

CDR3 DNA: TGTGCCAGCAGTTACTCGGAGCTAGTTGGGTACGAGCAGTACTTC
CDR3 protein: CASSYSELVGYEQYF
clone size: NA
V gene: TRBV6-2/TRBV6-3
D gene: NA
J gene: TRBJ2-7